These T cell receptor beta chains were read from a single sample in a study of metastatic and nonmetastatic thyroid tumors. TCRdb re-analyzed the PCR reads using MiXCR. The repertoire holds 25,000 to 35,000 clones, more than 3.5% seen once, with around 20% in the top ten. The sequencing sample was made of blood. The source is a female donor with papillary thyroid cancer or a benign thyroid nodule (not recorded which). Some clones in this sample may be carry-over from other donors' samples. CDR3s include the opening cysteine and the closing phenylalanine or tryptophan. A D gene is named only where the DNA matches it firmly. The size of a clone is reported for some rows only, either as once, few or many, or as a class for expanded clones.

D gene: -; V gene: TRBV11-2; clone size: many; J gene: TRBJ2-7; CDR3 DNA: TGTGCCAGCAGCTTAGCCGGGAAGCAGTACTTC; CDR3 protein: CASSLAGKQYF
D gene: -; V gene: TRBV28; clone size: -; J gene: TRBJ1-1; CDR3 DNA: TGTGCCAGCAGTTCGCCTTCGTTGAACACTGAAGCTTTCTTT; CDR3 protein: CASSSPSLNTEAFF
D gene: -; V gene: TRBV12-3/TRBV12-4; clone size: few; J gene: TRBJ2-2; CDR3 DNA: TGTGCCAGCAGTTTAGCTAGGGCGGGCACTGCGAACACCGGGGAGCTGTTTTTT; CDR3 protein: CASSLARAGTANTGELFF
D gene: -; V gene: TRBV12-3/TRBV12-4; clone size: few; J gene: TRBJ1-5; CDR3 DNA: TGTGCCAGCAGCCTCGGAGGCCTGAGCAATCAGCCCCAGCATTTT; CDR3 protein: CASSLGGLSNQPQHF
D gene: -; V gene: TRBV2; clone size: many; J gene: TRBJ1-3; CDR3 DNA: TGTGCCAGCGACGGCCAGGGGATCGCTGGAAACACCATATATTTT; CDR3 protein: CASDGQGIAGNTIYF
D gene: -; V gene: TRBV4-2; clone size: many; J gene: TRBJ1-2; CDR3 DNA: TGTGCCAGCAGCCAAGTACTACCTGCGGCGGCCGGCTACACCTTC; CDR3 protein: CASSQVLPAAAGYTF
D gene: -; V gene: TRBV11-1; clone size: many; J gene: TRBJ1-1; CDR3 DNA: TGTGCCAGCAGCACGACACAAAGCACTGAAGCTTTCTTT; CDR3 protein: CASSTTQSTEAFF
D gene: -; V gene: TRBV19; clone size: -; J gene: TRBJ1-5; CDR3 DNA: TGTGCCAGTAGTATGACAGGTGGCCAGCCCCAGCATTTT; CDR3 protein: CASSMTGGQPQHF
D gene: -; V gene: TRBV2; clone size: many; J gene: TRBJ1-4; CDR3 DNA: TGTGCCAGCAGTGATAACCGGGGTAGGGAAAAACTGTTTTTT; CDR3 protein: CASSDNRGREKLFF
D gene: -; V gene: TRBV12-3/TRBV12-4; clone size: medium-sized; J gene: TRBJ2-1; CDR3 DNA: TGTGCCAGCAGTTTAAGGTACAATGAGCAGTTCTTC; CDR3 protein: CASSLRYNEQFF
D gene: -; V gene: TRBV6-2/TRBV6-3; clone size: -; J gene: TRBJ2-3; CDR3 DNA: TGTGCCAGCAGTCAGGGGCTCATTTCAGGTACGCAGTATTTT; CDR3 protein: CASSQGLISGTQYF
D gene: -; V gene: TRBV27; clone size: large; J gene: TRBJ2-1; CDR3 DNA: TGTGCCAGCAGTTTAGAGGTAGCAATCTACAATGAGCAGTTCTTC; CDR3 protein: CASSLEVAIYNEQFF
D gene: -; V gene: TRBV6-4; clone size: -; J gene: TRBJ1-6; CDR3 DNA: TGTGCCAGCATATCATCCTATAATTCACACCTGCACTTT; CDR3 protein: CASISSYNSHLHF
D gene: TRBD1; V gene: TRBV6-1; clone size: medium-sized; J gene: TRBJ2-7; CDR3 DNA: TGTGCCAGCAGAGCTAGGGGGGGGCAGTCACAGGGGGCCTCCTACGAGCAGTACTTC; CDR3 protein: CASRARGGQSQGASYEQYF
D gene: -; V gene: TRBV2; clone size: -; J gene: TRBJ2-6; CDR3 DNA: TGTGCCAGCAGTGCCTGGAACTCTGGGGCCAACGTCCTGACTTTC; CDR3 protein: CASSAWNSGANVLTF
D gene: -; V gene: TRBV18; clone size: many; J gene: TRBJ1-1; CDR3 DNA: TGTGCCAGCTCACCAGGGCGGGGTAACACTGAAGCTTTCTTT; CDR3 protein: CASSPGRGNTEAFF
D gene: -; V gene: TRBV5-6; clone size: many; J gene: TRBJ2-7; CDR3 DNA: TGTGCCAGCAGCTTGGGCAGGCCAACCTACGAGCAGTACTTC; CDR3 protein: CASSLGRPTYEQYF
D gene: -; V gene: TRBV27; clone size: -; J gene: TRBJ1-2; CDR3 DNA: TGTGCCAGCAGACCATGGGGTTTGGGCTATGGCTACACCTTC; CDR3 protein: CASRPWGLGYGYTF
D gene: -; V gene: TRBV27; clone size: few; J gene: TRBJ2-7; CDR3 DNA: TGTGCCAGCTCCAGGGGAAGCGTCTACGAGCAGTACTTC; CDR3 protein: CASSRGSVYEQYF
D gene: -; V gene: TRBV19; clone size: many; J gene: TRBJ1-5; CDR3 DNA: TGTGCCAGTAGTCAGGGTCCGAATCAGCCCCAGCATTTT; CDR3 protein: CASSQGPNQPQHF
D gene: TRBD1; V gene: TRBV27; clone size: few; J gene: TRBJ2-7; CDR3 DNA: TGTGCCAGCAGTGACTCGGCTCCGGGACAGGGCGAATACGAGCAGTACTTC; CDR3 protein: CASSDSAPGQGEYEQYF
D gene: -; V gene: TRBV6-1; clone size: few; J gene: TRBJ2-1; CDR3 DNA: TGTGCCAGCAGTCGGAACAATGAGCAGTTCTTC; CDR3 protein: CASSRNNEQFF
D gene: -; V gene: TRBV28; clone size: few; J gene: TRBJ2-2; CDR3 DNA: TGTGCCAGCGCCCTCCTGAGGGGGGGTGGTTCTTCTGGCTTGGAGCTGTTTTTT; CDR3 protein: CASALLRGGGSSGLELFF
D gene: TRBD2; V gene: TRBV3-1; clone size: many; J gene: TRBJ2-7; CDR3 DNA: TGTGCCAGCAGTCTAGGACTAGAGGCCGAGCAGTACTTC; CDR3 protein: CASSLGLEAEQYF
D gene: TRBD1; V gene: TRBV12-3/TRBV12-4; clone size: -; J gene: TRBJ2-2; CDR3 DNA: TGTGCCAGCAGGATGGGACAGGGCTACACCGGGGAGCTGTTTTTT; CDR3 protein: CASRMGQGYTGELFF
D gene: TRBD2; V gene: TRBV19; clone size: -; J gene: TRBJ2-3; CDR3 DNA: TGTGCCAGTAGTACACCGGGACTAGGCACAGATACGCAGTATTTT; CDR3 protein: CASSTPGLGTDTQYF
D gene: TRBD2; V gene: TRBV11-3; clone size: many; J gene: TRBJ2-3; CDR3 DNA: TGTGCCAGCAGTCCCCGACTAGCTCAGACAGATACGCAGTATTTT; CDR3 protein: CASSPRLAQTDTQYF
D gene: -; V gene: TRBV11-3; clone size: -; J gene: TRBJ2-6; CDR3 DNA: TGTGCCAGCAGCTTAGGGTCCCAGCAAATTGCCAACGTCCTGACTTTC; CDR3 protein: CASSLGSQQIANVLTF
D gene: -; V gene: TRBV27; clone size: medium-sized; J gene: TRBJ1-5; CDR3 DNA: TGTGCCAGCAGTTTTCAAGGAAGCAATCAGCCCCAGCATTTT; CDR3 protein: CASSFQGSNQPQHF
D gene: -; V gene: TRBV30; clone size: -; J gene: TRBJ2-7; CDR3 DNA: TGTGCCTGGAGTGTACTTGTAAGGGACTCCTACGAGCAGTACTTC; CDR3 protein: CAWSVLVRDSYEQYF
D gene: TRBD2; V gene: TRBV5-6; clone size: few; J gene: TRBJ2-7; CDR3 DNA: TGTGCCAGCAGCTTGGCCGGGGGGAGGGCCTACGATCAGTACTTC; CDR3 protein: CASSLAGGRAYDQYF
D gene: -; V gene: TRBV19; clone size: -; J gene: TRBJ1-5; CDR3 DNA: TGTGCCAGTACTACGCGGAAGGACCAAGATTATAGCAATCAGCCCCAGCATTTT; CDR3 protein: CASTTRKDQDYSNQPQHF
D gene: -; V gene: TRBV11-1; clone size: -; J gene: TRBJ2-3; CDR3 DNA: TGCGCCAGCAGCCCGCGCCGTGGGCAAGATACGCAGTATTTT; CDR3 protein: CASSPRRGQDTQYF
D gene: -; V gene: TRBV27; clone size: few; J gene: TRBJ2-3; CDR3 DNA: TGTGCCAGCAGTTTATCCAGGTGGAGCACAGATACGCAGTATTTT; CDR3 protein: CASSLSRWSTDTQYF
D gene: -; V gene: TRBV6-2/TRBV6-3; clone size: few; J gene: TRBJ2-7; CDR3 DNA: TGTGCCAGCAGGGTTCGGCAAGGGGCCCAAAGATGGTACGAGCAGTACTTC; CDR3 protein: CASRVRQGAQRWYEQYF
D gene: TRBD2; V gene: TRBV19; clone size: many; J gene: TRBJ2-3; CDR3 DNA: TGTGCCAGTAGTATATCTGCGGGAGGCACAGATACGCAGTATTTT; CDR3 protein: CASSISAGGTDTQYF
D gene: -; V gene: TRBV28; clone size: few; J gene: TRBJ1-2; CDR3 DNA: TGTGCCAGCATTGGGGCAGGGAGGGGTGGCTACACCTTC; CDR3 protein: CASIGAGRGGYTF
D gene: -; V gene: TRBV20-1; clone size: -; J gene: TRBJ2-3; CDR3 DNA: TGCAGTGCTAGTAGTACTCCCGCGTGGGCGCAGTATTTT; CDR3 protein: CSASSTPAWAQYF
D gene: TRBD2; V gene: TRBV19; clone size: -; J gene: TRBJ2-2; CDR3 DNA: TGTGCCAGTAGTCCTAGCGGGAGGGCCGTCGGGGAGCTGTTTTTT; CDR3 protein: CASSPSGRAVGELFF
D gene: TRBD1; V gene: TRBV3-1; clone size: many; J gene: TRBJ1-1; CDR3 DNA: TGTGCCAGCACCTGGACAGGGGGAGAGAACACTGAAGCTTTCTTT; CDR3 protein: CASTWTGGENTEAFF
D gene: TRBD1; V gene: TRBV27; clone size: -; J gene: TRBJ1-6; CDR3 DNA: TGTGCCAGCAGTTTAAAGAGGGGGCAGTGGGGACAGAATAATTCACCCCTCCACTTT; CDR3 protein: CASSLKRGQWGQNNSPLHF
D gene: TRBD2; V gene: TRBV6-1; clone size: -; J gene: TRBJ2-7; CDR3 DNA: TGTGCCAGCAGTGAAGCTGGGACTAGCGGGATCTACGAGCAGTACTTC; CDR3 protein: CASSEAGTSGIYEQYF